The rows below give T cell receptor beta chains drawn from one sample of a study of post-analysis software for immune sequencing data. MiXCR was run by TCRdb on the PCR reads, yielding one entry per CDR3 protein. This sample carries about 460,000 distinct CDR3 sequences, roughly 45% of them seen once, and the ten largest clones take 9.5% to 13%. Sequencing used blood. The receptors shown here come from a girl aged 10-17 years with multiple sclerosis. The CDR3 runs from the conserved cysteine through the conserved F or W. D genes are given only for firm matches. Only some rows state a clone size, as once, few, many or a class for expanded clones.

v_gene,abundance,d_gene,j_gene,CDR3aa,CDR3nt
TRBV6-2/TRBV6-3,-,TRBD2,TRBJ2-5,CASSDPGTRQETQYF,TGTGCCAGCAGTGATCCCGGGACTAGACAAGAGACCCAGTACTTC
TRBV20-1,once,TRBD2,TRBJ2-5,CSALKLAGGRTQYF,TGCAGTGCACTCAAACTAGCGGGAGGCAGGACCCAGTACTTC
TRBV7-2,-,TRBD2,TRBJ2-7,CASSRTSGAYNEQYF,TGTGCCAGCAGCCGTACTAGCGGAGCCTACAATGAGCAGTACTTC
TRBV5-1,-,-,TRBJ2-3,CASSLDLAETDTQYF,TGCGCCAGCAGCTTGGACCTAGCAGAAACAGATACGCAGTATTTT
TRBV29-1,-,-,TRBJ1-2,CSVVARKPYGYTF,TGCAGCGTTGTCGCACGGAAACCATATGGCTACACCTTC
TRBV29-1,-,-,TRBJ1-1,CSVDDWEMNTEAFF,TGCAGCGTTGACGACTGGGAAATGAACACTGAAGCTTTCTTT
TRBV7-2,once,TRBD2,TRBJ2-7,CASSLATSGRTTTYEQYF,TGTGCCAGCAGCTTAGCGACTAGCGGGAGGACTACTACCTACGAGCAGTACTTC
TRBV19,-,TRBD2,TRBJ2-3,CASSMGSTSSGSDTQYF,TGTGCCAGTAGTATGGGTTCGACTAGCTCGGGTTCTGATACGCAGTATTTT
TRBV29-1,many,-,TRBJ2-7,CSGGTYYEQYF,TGCAGCGGCGGGACCTACTACGAGCAGTACTTC
TRBV5-1,-,TRBD2,TRBJ2-1,CASSLFGSGGEYYNEQFF,TGCGCCAGCAGCTTGTTCGGTAGCGGGGGGGAATACTACAATGAGCAGTTCTTC
TRBV7-6,-,-,TRBJ2-1,CASSLELGDSFYNEQFF,TGTGCCAGCAGCTTAGAATTAGGGGACTCCTTCTACAATGAGCAGTTCTTC
TRBV14,few,-,TRBJ2-7,CASSQTRYPYEQYF,TGTGCCAGCAGCCAAACACGATACCCCTACGAGCAGTACTTC
TRBV3-1,-,-,TRBJ2-2,CASSPGQNTGELFF,TGTGCCAGCAGCCCCGGACAGAACACCGGGGAGCTGTTTTTT
TRBV15,-,-,TRBJ2-5,CATSRTALETQYF,TGTGCCACCAGCCGTACAGCTTTAGAGACCCAGTACTTC
TRBV20-1,few,-,TRBJ2-7,CSAREEAGIPYEQYF,TGCAGTGCTAGAGAAGAAGCAGGGATCCCCTACGAGCAGTACTTC
TRBV27,-,-,TRBJ1-6,CASSLGDGYNSPLHF,TGTGCCAGCAGTTTAGGGGACGGTTATAATTCACCCCTCCACTTT
TRBV4-3,-,TRBD2,TRBJ2-1,CASSQLGLAASIRSYNEQFF,TGCGCCAGCAGCCAATTGGGCCTAGCGGCTTCAATCCGCTCCTACAATGAGCAGTTCTTC
TRBV28,-,TRBD2,TRBJ2-2,CATGEGNTGELFF,TGTGCCACCGGGGAGGGGAACACCGGGGAGCTGTTTTTT
TRBV5-1,few,-,TRBJ2-7,CASSFGTAGAYEQYF,TGCGCCAGCAGCTTCGGGACGGCCGGAGCCTACGAGCAGTACTTC
TRBV13,-,-,TRBJ2-1,CASCERLNYNEQFF,TGTGCCAGCTGTGAGCGTCTAAATTACAATGAGCAGTTCTTC
TRBV28,few,-,TRBJ2-3,CASSPTDGYPDTQYF,TGTGCCAGCAGCCCGACCGACGGTTATCCAGATACGCAGTATTTT
TRBV6-5,-,TRBD1,TRBJ1-1,CASSRPGQGAEAFF,TGTGCCAGCAGTCGTCCGGGACAGGGCGCTGAAGCTTTCTTT
TRBV11-3,-,-,TRBJ2-5,CASSLDLRVWGTQYF,TGTGCCAGCAGCTTAGATCTCAGGGTCTGGGGGACCCAGTACTTC
TRBV29-1,-,-,TRBJ1-2,CSVTVNYGYTF,TGCAGCGTGACAGTTAACTATGGCTACACCTTC
TRBV12-3/TRBV12-4,-,-,TRBJ2-1,CASSGVGGQGEQFF,TGTGCCAGCAGCGGAGTCGGGGGGCAAGGTGAGCAGTTCTTC